The next 16 T cell receptor beta chains were all read from a single sample in a study of T cell responses to AZD1222 COVID-19 vaccine. TCRdb keeps only in-frame clones here, not all; method: immunoSEQ multiplex PCR. The sample records some 180,000 clones, 88% being singletons. This specimen was peripheral blood, taken on day 0 of AZD1222 vaccination. These receptors originate from an adult in good health.

The rearrangement joins TRBV5-1 to TRBJ1-4, with a possible D match to TRBD1 (5 bases). Trimming shortened V by 0 bases and J by 6 bases, and 12 bases separated the two germline ends. From germline, CDR1 is SGHRS and CDR2 YFSETQ. There are 15 residues in the CDR3. CDR3 sequence: CASSLAARVDEKLFF. CDR3 nucleotides: TGCGCCAGCAGCTTGGCCGCCAGGGTGGATGAAAAACTGTTTTTT.

This clone was counted between two and nine times. The chain has TRBV6-5 and TRBJ1-2, with no clear D. CDR3 length: 10 residues. The V and J ends lost 10 bases and 8 bases respectively, with 11 bases between them. In germline, CDR1 is MNHEY, CDR2 SVGAGI. As DNA, the CDR3 is TGTGCCACCCTGGGAGCAGGCTACACCTTC. It encodes CATLGAGYTF.

The chain links TRBV3-1 (or the pseudogene TRBV3-2) to TRBJ2-7, with 11 bases fitting TRBD1. There are 15 residues in the CDR3. Germline V gene lookup returns CDR1 LGHDT and CDR2 YNNKEL (reference sequence). Trimming took 2 bases from V and 6 from J; bases not matched to a gene: 6. The CDR3 DNA reads as TGTGCCAGCAGCCAAACCGGGACAGGGGGTCTCGAGCAGTACTTC. Translated: CASSQTGTGGLEQYF.

The chain has TRBV14 and TRBJ2-7; D not certain. Trimming removed 2 bases from V and 3 bases from J, with 14 bases in between. This CDR3 comprises 15 residues. Germline-derived CDR1 and CDR2 are SGHDN and FVKESK. As DNA, the CDR3 is TGTGCCAGCAGCCAATCACAAAGGTTGTACTACGAGCAGTACTTC. Translated: CASSQSQRLYYEQYF.

The rearrangement links TRBV6-5 to TRBJ2-7; D not resolved. Germline CDR1 MNHEY, CDR2 SVGAGI. The V end lost 4 bases, the J end lost 3 bases, and 13 bases lay between the germline ends. This CDR3 is 14 amino acids long. CDR3 sequence: CASSSPLAVYEQYF. CDR3 bases: TGTGCCAGCAGTTCTCCCTTGGCGGTCTACGAGCAGTACTTC.

The chain carries TRBV14 and TRBJ1-2; possible D gene TRBD1, 6 bases. This CDR3 has 13 residues. Germline V CDR1 and CDR2: SGHDN, FVKESK. The ends were cut back, 6 bases at V and 2 bases at J, with 10 bases in the middle. Here the CDR3 DNA reads TGTGCCAGCAGTCGAGGGGGGAACTATGGCTACACCTTC. It translates to CASSRGGNYGYTF.

The rearrangement uses TRBV3-1 (or the pseudogene TRBV3-2) and TRBJ2-6; 14 nucleotides agree with TRBD2. This CDR3 has 18 residues. Germline V lookup: CDR1 LGHDT, CDR2 YNNKEL (reference sequence). With V trimmed by 4 bases and J by 4 bases, 6 bases remained unmatched. CDR3: CASSPRLAGGHGANVLTF. CDR3 nucleotides: TGTGCCAGCAGCCCCCGACTAGCGGGGGGGCACGGGGCCAACGTCCTGACTTTC.

This clone was detected once. The CDR3 region is CASSISVGGYSYNEQFF. As DNA, the CDR3 is TGTGCCAGCAGTATTTCCGTTGGGGGCTATTCCTACAATGAGCAGTTCTTC. The chain recombines TRBV7-2 with TRBJ2-1, with D perhaps TRBD1 (6 bases). This CDR3 has 17 residues. The V gene's germline CDR1 is SGHTA and CDR2 FQGNSA. V lost 6 bases, J lost 1 base, and 19 bases lay in between.

The CDR3 sequence: CASSPSLNTEAFF. CDR3 sequence (DNA): TGTGCCAGCAGCCCATCTTTGAACACTGAAGCTTTCTTT. The V and J genes are TRBV11-2 and TRBJ1-1; D gene ambiguous. Germline assignment: CDR1 SGHAT and CDR2 FQNNGV. V was clipped by 5 bases and J by 0 bases, with 7 bases between them. The CDR3 covers 13 residues.

V gene TRBV18 combines with J gene TRBJ1-1; D gene uncertain. This CDR3 has 14 amino acids. Germline V gene lookup returns CDR1 KGHSH and CDR2 LQKENI. V lost 4 bases to trimming and J lost 5 bases, with 14 bases between them. The CDR3 spells CASSLTVGLTEAFF. In DNA, the CDR3 is TGTGCCAGCTCACTGACTGTGGGGTTGACTGAAGCTTTCTTT.

This chain joins TRBV14 and TRBJ2-1; unclear D gene. Germline assignment: CDR1 SGHDN and CDR2 FVKESK. The CDR3 consists of 12 residues. V shed 4 bases and J shed 6 bases, with 7 bases lying between them. CDR3 coding DNA: TGTGCCAGCAGCCGTAGCAGCAATGAGCAGTTCTTC. Translated: CASSRSSNEQFF.

This clone was observed once. The chain employs TRBV30 and TRBJ1-4; a possible D gene is TRBD1 (6 bases). CDR3 length equals 13 residues. Germline V gene data show CDR1 as GTSNPN and CDR2 as SVGIG (reference sequence). The ends were cut back, 4 bases at V and 8 bases at J, with 14 bases in the middle. The CDR3 is CAWNAGQGEKLFF. The CDR3 DNA is TGTGCCTGGAATGCGGGCCAGGGGGAAAAACTGTTTTTT. The full variable domain, its missing parts supplied by reference TRBV30 and TRBJ1-4, is SQTIHQWPATLVQPVGSPLSLECTVEGTSNPNLYWYRQAAGRGLQLLFYSVGIGQISSEVPQNLSASRPQDRQFILSSKKLLLSDSGFYLCAWNAGQGEKLFFGSGTQLSVL.

The chain couples TRBV28 to TRBJ1-6; a weak D match, TRBD1 (6 bases). V lost 2 bases, J lost 5 bases, and 13 bases lay in between. The CDR3 sequence is 16 residues long. In germline, CDR1 is MDHEN, CDR2 SYDVKM. This CDR3 reads CASSLVQGSNNSPLHF. The CDR3, as DNA: TGTGCCAGCAGTTTAGTACAGGGTAGTAATAATTCACCCCTCCACTTT.

The V and J genes are TRBV18 and TRBJ1-6; tentatively, D is TRBD1 (6 bases). The germline V gene encodes CDR1 KGHSH and CDR2 LQKENI. Trimming pared 6 bases from V and 4 bases from J, leaving 10 bases between. The CDR3 covers 14 residues. The CDR3 is CASSTQGYNSPLHF. In DNA, the CDR3 is TGTGCCAGCTCCACCCAGGGGTATAATTCACCCCTCCACTTT.

The CDR3 DNA sequence: TGTGCCTGGAGTGTACAGGGGGGGTCCTACAATGAGCAGTTCTTC. Its protein is CAWSVQGGSYNEQFF. The rearrangement joins TRBV30 to TRBJ2-1; weak D call: TRBD1 (8 bases). V was pared by 0 bases and J by 1 base, with 10 bases between. This CDR3 comprises 15 residues. The V gene's germline CDR1 is GTSNPN and CDR2 SVGIG (reference sequence).

The V call is TRBV6-5, the J call TRBJ1-1; D gene uncertain. V was cut by 8 bases and J by 1 base, with 11 bases left in between. The germline V gene has CDR1 MNHEY and CDR2 SVGAGI. The CDR3 contains 13 residues. CDR3 DNA: TGTGCCAGCCGCACGGAACCGAACACTGAAGCTTTCTTT. Translated: CASRTEPNTEAFF.